The T cell receptor beta chain under discussion was sequenced for a study of cytomegalovirus exposure and HLA in healthy donors. The wider study: Prior work identified 120 million or so unique TCR beta sequences in about 179 million T cells.

With regard to this clone: What it recognizes is unknown.

Study observations and caveats: Later analysis revealed greater clonal expansion in HLA-associated TCR beta chains than in equally common others.

From germline, CDR1 is LGHNT and CDR2 FRNRAP. The CDR3 runs to 15 residues. V was clipped by 0 bases and J by 4 bases, with 12 bases between them. PCR involved 60 Vbeta and 13 Jbeta primers. Using immunoSEQ multiplex PCR, the repertoire was profiled, and TCRdb retains in-frame clones only, with some absent. The data contain around 220,000 clones, over 75% of them seen just once; the ten biggest clones take up around 1.8%. The sequencing input was PBMCs. The TCR was taken from a man aged 18 to 35 in good health and CMV-seronegative. The chain combines TRBV12-5 with TRBJ1-1; D might be TRBD1 (6 bases). This CDR3 is CASGLVPGGGTEAFF. The CDR3 bases are TGTGCTAGTGGTTTGGTACCGGGGGGCGGCACTGAAGCTTTCTTT.